The 29 T cell receptor beta chains presented below share a single source sample, sequenced in a study of breast tumors, draining lymph nodes, adjacent tissues. In TCRdb, the multiplex PCR reads were re-called with MiXCR into one record per CDR3 protein. The sample comprises about 130,000 distinct CDR3 sequences, 20% to 25% of which are singletons, and over 2% rests with the top ten. Samples came from axillary lymph nodes draining the breast cancer. Sequenced input: axillary lymph node tissue. These receptor sequences come from a female donor with breast cancer. Some clones in this sample may be carry-over from other donors' samples.

As for this clonotype: A much more abundant neighbour one base away suggests this may be a read error. The rearrangement joins TRBV5-6 to TRBJ2-6; D assignment may be TRBD1 or TRBD2 (5 bases each). This CDR3 region has 17 residues. Germline V gene lookup returns CDR1 SGHDT and CDR2 YYEEEE. The CDR3 reads CASTPSFGTSGANVLAF. In DNA, the CDR3 is TGTGCCAGCACCCCCTCTTTCGGGACCTCTGGGGCCAACGTCCTGGCTTTC.

This clonotype was observed at least ten times. The chain joins TRBV20-1 to TRBJ1-6; TRBD1 agrees at 9 bases. CDR3 length: 14 residues. Losses at the gene ends were 3 bases for V and 9 bases for J; bases not matched to a gene: 6. The germline V gene encodes CDR1 DFQATT and CDR2 SNEGSKA (reference sequence). The DNA for the CDR3 is TGCAGTGCTAGGGACAGGGGTAAAGGTTCACCCCTCCACTTT. It specifies CSARDRGKGSPLHF.

This clonotype was counted ten times or more. The chain uses TRBV30 and TRBJ2-7, with a tentative D call TRBD1 (5 bases). The CDR3 consists of 14 residues. Looked up from germline, CDR1 is GTSNPN and CDR2 is SVGIG (reference sequence). V was cut by 2 bases and J by 0 bases, with 11 bases left in between. CDR3 residues: CAWSRRASSYEQYF. The CDR3 coding sequence is TGTGCCTGGAGTCGCAGGGCGAGCTCCTACGAGCAGTACTTC.

This clonotype occurred many times. The rearrangement joins TRBV20-1 to TRBJ2-1; D may be TRBD1 (5 bases). Germline V gives CDR1 DFQATT, CDR2 SNEGSKA (reference sequence). The V end lost 5 bases, the J end lost 5 bases, and 13 bases lay between the germline ends. CDR3 size: 13 residues. The CDR3 sequence is CSAVGRTDNEQFF. CDR3 nucleotides: TGCAGTGCTGTGGGGCGCACCGACAATGAGCAGTTCTTC.

Many counts were recorded for this clonotype. The chain joins TRBV2 to TRBJ2-1; 8 positions agree with TRBD1. This CDR3 spans 15 amino acids. Germline V CDR1 and CDR2: SNHLY, FYNNEI. After removal of 2 bases from V and 0 bases from J, the junction contained 0 bases not matched to a gene. The chain's CDR3 is CASSEQGASYNEQFF. The CDR3 DNA reads as TGTGCCAGCAGTGAACAGGGGGCCTCCTACAATGAGCAGTTCTTC.

This clonotype was recorded at least ten times. The V and J genes are TRBV7-6 and TRBJ2-6; 10 positions agree with TRBD2. Germline values: CDR1 SGHVS, CDR2 FNYEAQ. The ends lost 4 bases at V and 4 bases at J; junction bases unmatched: 10. This CDR3 region has 18 residues. CDR3: CASSWRSSGSSGANVLTF. The CDR3 DNA is TGTGCCAGCAGCTGGAGGTCTAGCGGGAGCTCCGGGGCCAACGTCCTGACTTTC. Drawing the rest from reference TRBV7-6 and TRBJ2-6, the complete variable domain is GAGVSQSPRYKVTKRGQDVALRCDPISGHVSLYWYRQALGQGPEFLTYFNYEAQQDKSGLPNDRFSAERPEGSISTLTIQRTEQRDSAMYRCASSWRSSGSSGANVLTFGAGSRLTVL.

J is TRBJ1-1 and V is TRBV28; 10 bases match TRBD1. V lost 10 bases, J lost 3 bases, and 11 bases stayed unmatched. Germline V gene lookup returns CDR1 MDHEN and CDR2 SYDVKM. CDR3 size: 15 residues. The CDR3 sequence is CATQKRGTGDTEAFF. The DNA of the CDR3 is TGTGCCACACAAAAGAGGGGGACAGGGGACACTGAAGCTTTCTTT.

This clonotype was seen repeatedly, ten times or more. The chain uses TRBV2 and TRBJ2-7; the match to TRBD2 covers 7 bases. The V gene's germline CDR1 is SNHLY and CDR2 FYNNEI. V lost 7 bases and J lost 0; bases outside the gene matches: 9. The CDR3 length is 15 residues. The CDR3 DNA sequence: TGTGCCAGCACCTCCTTGGGGGGGTTCTCCTACGAGCAGTACTTC. Amino acids: CASTSLGGFSYEQYF.

A remark on this clonotype: Because the CDR3's place on the DNA is in doubt, the DNA is left out and the CDR3 is given as listed by TCRdb. The chain is built from TRBV19 and TRBJ2-5; the table names TRBD1, a call not compared with the DNA. The germline V gene encodes CDR1 LNHDA and CDR2 SQIVND (reference sequence). The CDR3 contains 13 residues when both ends are counted. CDR3 sequence: CASQNGQGLHLRF.

This clonotype was picked up many times. The chain joins TRBV3-1 to TRBJ2-5; D unresolved. Between the trimmed V and J ends, which lost 0 bases and 3 bases, there was a span of 8 bases. The germline V gene has CDR1 LGHDT and CDR2 YNNKEL (reference sequence). The CDR3 has 14 residues. The CDR3 nucleotides read TGTGCCAGCAGCCAAGACCGTCAGGAAGAGACCCAGTACTTC. Translation gives CASSQDRQEETQYF.

This clonotype was detected ten times or more. The chain links TRBV10-3 to TRBJ2-3, with TRBD1 matching 11 bases. The V segment lost 6 bases and the J segment 2 bases; nucleotides outside the gene matches: 4. This CDR3 spans 15 amino acids. CDR1 and CDR2 (germline): ENHRY, SYGVKD. The CDR3 nucleotides are TGTGCCATCAGGGGGGACAGGGGGGTCACAGATACGCAGTATTTT. Its protein is CAIRGDRGVTDTQYF.

The genes are TRBV6-5 and TRBJ2-5; D is ambiguous. Looked up from germline, CDR1 is MNHEY and CDR2 is SVGAGI. CDR3 size: 14 residues. V gave up 2 bases and J gave up 4 bases, with 11 bases separating them. Written as DNA, the CDR3 is TGTGCCAGCAGTTACGGTCGGTCAGGAGAGACCCAGTACTTC. This gives the protein CASSYGRSGETQYF.

With regard to this clonotype: One base away lies a much larger clone, so this may be a sequencing read error. Because the CDR3 is missing its conserved closing phenylalanine or tryptophan, this is likely a read error. V and J are TRBV28 and TRBJ2-7; D gene ambiguous. The CDR3 is made up of 11 amino acids. Germline V CDR1 and CDR2: MDHEN, SYDVKM. Trimming took 2 bases from V and 5 from J, leaving 4 bases between them. The CDR3 loop is CASSLANEQYL. The CDR3 DNA sequence: TGTGCCAGCAGTTTAGCCAACGAGCAGTACCTC.

At least ten counts were recorded for this clonotype. The chain recombines TRBV2 with TRBJ2-2, with a possible D match to TRBD2 (5 bases). The germline V gene encodes CDR1 SNHLY and CDR2 FYNNEI. CDR3 length: 15 residues. Trimming cost V 9 bases and J 3 bases, with 17 bases left between them. CDR3 loop: CARSTQPGYTGELFF. In DNA form, the CDR3 reads TGTGCCAGGTCAACCCAACCGGGATACACCGGGGAGCTGTTTTTT. The complete variable domain, with remaining parts taken from reference TRBV2 and TRBJ2-2, reads EPEVTQTPSHQVTQMGQEVILRCVPISNHLYFYWYRQILGQKVEFLVSFYNNEISEKSEIFDDQFSVERPDGSNFTLKIRSTKLEDSAMYFCARSTQPGYTGELFFGEGSRLTVL.

This clonotype was observed many times. The rearrangement links TRBV7-8 to TRBJ1-4; 8 bases agree with TRBD1. Germline loops: CDR1 SGHVS, CDR2 FQNEAQ. The junction had 8 bases not matched to a gene; V was cut back by 3 bases and J by 8 bases. CDR3 length equals 15 residues. CDR3 nucleotide sequence: TGTGCCAGCAGCTTTTCGACAGGGGTGAACGAAAAACTGTTTTTT. Amino acids: CASSFSTGVNEKLFF.

This clonotype was counted at least ten times. The rearrangement uses TRBV10-2 and TRBJ1-3; D is uncertain. Germline values: CDR1 WSHSY, CDR2 SAAADI. The germline V and J ends were trimmed by 6 bases and 0 bases, with 6 bases remaining between them. The CDR3 sequence is 13 residues long. The CDR3 loop is CASRHVSGNTIYF. In DNA form, the CDR3 reads TGCGCCAGCAGACACGTCTCTGGAAACACCATATATTTT.

The table lists this clonotype with a few counts. The chain recombines TRBV5-1 with TRBJ1-1; D is unresolved. The CDR3 length is 14 residues. CDR1 is SGHRS, CDR2 YFSETQ, per germline. V dropped 0 bases and J dropped 0 bases, with 6 bases sitting between them. In DNA, the CDR3 is TGCGCCAGCAGCTTGGGCAGTTTGAACACTGAAGCTTTCTTT. This translates into CASSLGSLNTEAFF.

This clonotype was counted at least ten times. This chain links TRBV4-1 with TRBJ1-2; TRBD1 aligns across 12 bases. This CDR3 comprises 17 residues. Germline CDR1 is MGHRA and CDR2 is YSYEKL. V lost 1 base and J lost 8; bases outside the gene matches: 11. The CDR3 here is CASSQVYPGQGARGYTF. Written as DNA, the CDR3 is TGCGCCAGCAGCCAAGTGTATCCGGGACAGGGGGCGCGGGGCTACACCTTC.

This clonotype was picked up a small number of times. The rearrangement links TRBV6-2 or TRBV6-3 to TRBJ2-1; the match to TRBD1 covers 12 bases. The CDR3 totals 15 residues. After removal of 6 bases from V and 8 bases from J, the junction contained 8 bases not matched to a gene. Germline V gives CDR1 MNHEY, CDR2 SVGEGT. CDR3 loop: CASSRGTGGKDEQFF. As DNA, the CDR3 is TGTGCCAGCAGCCGCGGGACAGGGGGCAAGGATGAGCAGTTCTTC.

This clonotype was picked up many times. The chain links TRBV19 to TRBJ2-1; tentative D call: TRBD2 (5 bases). The germline V and J ends were trimmed by 3 bases and 0 bases, with 15 bases remaining between them. Germline V gene data show CDR1 as LNHDA and CDR2 as SQIVND (reference sequence). The CDR3 runs 17 residues. CDR3 residues: CASSIDYSLPSYNEQFF. The CDR3 region has the DNA TGTGCCAGTAGTATTGACTATAGCCTGCCCTCCTACAATGAGCAGTTCTTC. The entire variable domain, with the rest obtained from reference TRBV19 and TRBJ2-1, is as follows: DGGITQSPKYLFRKEGQNVTLSCEQNLNHDAMYWYRQDPGQGLRLIYYSQIVNDFQKGDIAEGYSVSREKKESFPLTVTSAQKNPTAFYLCASSIDYSLPSYNEQFFGPGTRLTVL.

With respect to this clonotype: A much larger clone differs from this one at a single base, so this may be a read error. The chain is built from TRBV7-2 and TRBJ2-1, with TRBD1 matching 10 bases. There are 14 residues in the CDR3. From germline, CDR1 is SGHTA and CDR2 FQGNSA. CDR3: CASRDRGPYKEQFF. As DNA, the CDR3 is TGTGCCAGCAGAGACAGGGGGCCCTACAAGGAGCAGTTCTTC.

This rearrangement joins TRBV27 to TRBJ1-5, with D possibly being TRBD1 (5 bases). Germline V gives CDR1 MNHEY, CDR2 SMNVEV (reference sequence). Between the trimmed V and J ends, which lost 6 bases and 2 bases, there was a span of 14 bases. The CDR3 contains 15 residues. CDR3 residues: CASRLTWGGNQPQHF. The DNA for the CDR3 is TGTGCCAGCAGATTAACGTGGGGGGGCAATCAGCCCCAGCATTTT.

The genes are TRBV7-2 and TRBJ2-2, with 8 bases aligning to TRBD2. The germline V gene encodes CDR1 SGHTA and CDR2 FQGNSA. The V segment lost 3 bases and the J segment 4 bases; nucleotides outside the gene matches: 4. The CDR3 has 15 amino acids. CDR3: CASSLLSGATGELFF. The CDR3 nucleotides read TGTGCCAGCAGCTTGCTTAGCGGGGCCACCGGGGAGCTGTTTTTT. Full variable domain (remainder filled in from reference TRBV7-2 and TRBJ2-2): GAGVSQSPSNKVTEKGKDVELRCDPISGHTALYWYRQSLGQGLEFLIYFQGNSAPDKSGLPSDRFSAERTGGSVSTLTIQRTQQEDSAVYLCASSLLSGATGELFFGEGSRLTVL.

The table lists this clonotype with many counts. The chain is built from TRBV20-1 and TRBJ2-7, with 7 bases that match TRBD2. This CDR3 contains 14 residues. V gave up 6 bases and J gave up 3 bases; unmatched junction bases: 11. The germline gives CDR1 DFQATT, CDR2 SNEGSKA (reference sequence). The CDR3 sequence: CSANLAEDVYEQYF. CDR3 in DNA: TGCAGTGCCAATCTAGCGGAGGATGTCTACGAGCAGTACTTC.

This clonotype was counted many times. The chain uses TRBV2 and TRBJ1-4; D call uncertain. CDR3 length: 14 amino acids. In germline, CDR1 is SNHLY, CDR2 FYNNEI. With 7 bases removed from V and 2 bases from J, the gap between germline ends came to 11 bases. The CDR3 coding sequence is TGTGCCAGCACTAGACGAGGCACTAATGAAAAACTGTTTTTT. Amino acids: CASTRRGTNEKLFF. Complete variable domain (other parts from reference TRBV2 and TRBJ1-4): EPEVTQTPSHQVTQMGQEVILRCVPISNHLYFYWYRQILGQKVEFLVSFYNNEISEKSEIFDDQFSVERPDGSNFTLKIRSTKLEDSAMYFCASTRRGTNEKLFFGSGTQLSVL.

The chain is built from TRBV19 and TRBJ2-5, with TRBD2 identical over 14 bases. Trimming removed 4 bases from V and 3 bases from J; junction bases left unmatched: 10. The CDR3 runs to 18 residues. In germline, CDR1 is LNHDA, CDR2 SQIVND (reference sequence). CDR3 region: CASSTPGLAGVEEETQYF. DNA for the CDR3: TGTGCCAGTAGTACGCCGGGACTAGCGGGAGTAGAAGAAGAGACCCAGTACTTC.

This clonotype appeared many times. CDR3 sequence: CASSSLGRADEQYF. CDR3 sequence (DNA): TGCGCCAGCAGCAGCTTGGGCAGGGCCGACGAGCAGTACTTC. The gene calls are TRBV5-1 and TRBJ2-7; TRBD1 is a possible D gene (5 bases). This CDR3 contains 14 residues. V lost 4 bases and J lost 5, with 16 bases in between. Per germline, CDR1 SGHRS and CDR2 YFSETQ.

This clonotype was recorded many times. CDR3 region: CASSYSSGNTIYF. CDR3 in DNA: TGTGCCAGCAGTTACTCGTCTGGAAACACCATATATTTT. This sequence joins TRBV6-6 and TRBJ1-3; D is uncertain. Germline-derived CDR1 and CDR2 are MNHNY and SVGAGI (reference sequence). The V and J ends lost 0 bases and 1 base respectively, with 1 base between them. This CDR3 has 13 amino acids.

The sample holds many counts of this clonotype. The rearrangement links TRBV12-3 or TRBV12-4 to TRBJ2-1, with 8 bases that match TRBD1. The CDR3 extends over 16 amino acids. V was pared by 6 bases and J by 1 base, with 8 bases of the junction left unmatched. CDR3 in amino acids: CASSYAQGASYNEQFF. CDR3 nucleotides: TGTGCCAGCAGCTATGCTCAGGGGGCATCCTACAATGAGCAGTTCTTC.